The TCR beta chain described here comes from a study of identical twins. TCRdb used MiXCR to reprocess the 5' RACE reads, holding one entry per CDR3 protein. The sample includes about 280,000 distinct CDR3 sequences, about 8.9% seen only once; the top ten take less than 2.5%. The same specimen was also included in a second study, on yellow fever vaccine responses in identical twins.

The receptor was derived from a young woman in good health. The specimen sequenced was memory (CD45RO+) T cells sorted from blood.

CDR3 nucleotides: TGTGCCAGCAGGGAGCTCGGACAGGGGGCCAGTGAGCAGTTCTTC. The encoded protein is CASRELGQGASEQFF. The rearrangement uses TRBV5-6 and TRBJ2-1; TRBD1 aligns across 11 bases. CDR1 and CDR2 (germline): SGHDT, YYEEEE. V shed 5 bases and J 9 bases; nucleotides not matched to a gene: 10. The CDR3 is 15 residues long.